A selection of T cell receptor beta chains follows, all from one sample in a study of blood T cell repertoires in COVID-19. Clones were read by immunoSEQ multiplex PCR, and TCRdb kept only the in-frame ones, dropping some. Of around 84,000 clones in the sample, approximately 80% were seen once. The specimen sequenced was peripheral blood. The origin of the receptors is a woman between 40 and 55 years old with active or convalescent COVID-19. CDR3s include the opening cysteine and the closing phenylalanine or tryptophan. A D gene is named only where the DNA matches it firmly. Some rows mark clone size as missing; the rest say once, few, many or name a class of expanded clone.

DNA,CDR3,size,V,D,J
TGTGCCAGCAGCTTACAGGGGGTAACCTACGAGCAGTACTTC,CASSLQGVTYEQYF,NA,TRBV5-4,TRBD1,TRBJ2-7
TGTGCCAGCTCACCAATCGGACAGGGCCCTCAGCCCCAGCATTTT,CASSPIGQGPQPQHF,once,TRBV18,TRBD1,TRBJ1-5
TGTGCCAGCAGCTCCTCCACAGATACGCAGTATTTT,CASSSSTDTQYF,NA,TRBV5-4,NA,TRBJ2-3
TGTGCCACCAGCGCGGGACAGCCTAATCAGCCCCAGCATTTT,CATSAGQPNQPQHF,NA,TRBV24-1,TRBD1,TRBJ1-5
TGTGCCAGCAGCCGACAGGGATCTGGAAACACCATATATTTT,CASSRQGSGNTIYF,NA,TRBV6-5,TRBD1,TRBJ1-3
TGTGCCAGCAGCTTAGGTGCAGGCACTGAAGCTTTCTTT,CASSLGAGTEAFF,NA,TRBV7-9,NA,TRBJ1-1
TGTGCCATCAGGGGGACTAGCGGGACGGGAGATACGCAGTATTTT,CAIRGTSGTGDTQYF,NA,TRBV10-3,TRBD2,TRBJ2-3
TGTGCCAGCAGAGGGGTGGGGCTGAACACTGAAGCTTTCTTT,CASRGVGLNTEAFF,NA,TRBV3-1/TRBV3-2,NA,TRBJ1-1
TGTGCCAGCAGTTTTGGACAGCCCTACGAGCAGTACTTC,CASSFGQPYEQYF,NA,TRBV28,NA,TRBJ2-7
TGTGCCAGCAGTTTCGCCAGGGGTCTTAACTATGGCTACACCTTC,CASSFARGLNYGYTF,NA,TRBV27,NA,TRBJ1-2
TGTGCCAGCGGTGGCGGTAGCGGGAGGTTGAATGAGCAGTTCTTC,CASGGGSGRLNEQFF,NA,TRBV7-4,TRBD2,TRBJ2-1
TGTGCCAGCAGCCCCGGACAAGAGAGGAATGAAAAACTGTTTTTT,CASSPGQERNEKLFF,NA,TRBV7-9,NA,TRBJ1-4
TGCGCCAGCAGCCGGAATAAACATGACGGGACTTATTCACCCCTCCACTTT,CASSRNKHDGTYSPLHF,NA,TRBV5-1,NA,TRBJ1-6
TGTGCCAGCTCACCGCCGGGACAGGGGAGCTACGAGCAGTACTTC,CASSPPGQGSYEQYF,NA,TRBV18,TRBD1,TRBJ2-7
TGTGCCAGCAGACCACCGGGACAGGGTACAGCCGGGGAGCTGTTTTTT,CASRPPGQGTAGELFF,NA,TRBV6-6,TRBD1,TRBJ2-2
TGCGCCAGCAGTAACGGACAGGGTGGGACCGGGGAGCTGTTTTTT,CASSNGQGGTGELFF,few,TRBV5-1,TRBD1,TRBJ2-2
TGTGCCAGCAGCTCATTGCCGGAGAACAAAAACATTCAGTACTTC,CASSSLPENKNIQYF,NA,TRBV13,NA,TRBJ2-4
TGTGCCAGCAGCTTAGCGGGGCTAGCGGGGGGGCCGCGCACCGGGGAGCTGTTTTTT,CASSLAGLAGGPRTGELFF,NA,TRBV11-2,TRBD2,TRBJ2-2
TGTGCCAGCTCACCACAGGGGTTCCGAGAGACCCAGTACTTC,CASSPQGFRETQYF,NA,TRBV18,NA,TRBJ2-5